Listed below are T cell receptor beta chains from one sample, sequenced in a study of blood T cell repertoires in COVID-19. Some clones are missing from TCRdb's copy, which holds only in-frame ones; the method was immunoSEQ multiplex PCR. This table has fewer than 250,000 clones, around 83% appearing once. Sequenced: peripheral blood. The receptors stem from a woman in her fifties or sixties with acute or convalescent COVID-19. Both conserved end residues are part of each CDR3. Fields, in order: J gene, V gene, CDR3 protein.

TRBJ2-7	TRBV10-2	CASSGTGSYEQYF
TRBJ2-2	TRBV11-2	CASSYSVTGELFF
TRBJ2-1	TRBV27	CASSLQGAETYNEQFF
TRBJ2-5	TRBV19	CASSISGLGQGEETQYF
TRBJ2-1	TRBV5-1	CASSLQGGDEQFF
TRBJ1-2	TRBV6-6	CASSYSGSYGYTF
TRBJ1-1	TRBV5-1	CASSLEGRGTEAFF
TRBJ2-7	TRBV7-2	CASSSTGKAYEQYF
TRBJ1-4	TRBV7-2	CASSTAGGTGEKLFF
TRBJ2-7	TRBV7-6	CASSTRLAGGNSYEQYF
TRBJ2-2	TRBV12-5	CASGLVGALNTGELFF
TRBJ2-1	TRBV29-1	CSGGDRVNEQFF
TRBJ1-3	TRBV24-1	CATSDLHWGERKTSGNTIYF
TRBJ2-1	TRBV27	CASSLSLAWSYNEQFF
TRBJ2-3	TRBV6-6	CASSPGQGTDTQYF
TRBJ2-4	TRBV19	CASSTLRSGKVGNIQYF
TRBJ2-1	TRBV9	CASSVRLANEQFF
TRBJ2-1	TRBV4-1	CASSQGSPTLAGVYNEQFF
TRBJ1-2	TRBV6-5	CASSYAPQANYGYTF
TRBJ2-2	TRBV7-3	CASSFAAGELFF
TRBJ2-7	TRBV6-6	CASRRLRSDVEQYF
TRBJ1-3	TRBV6-6	CASSLGQGTGNTIYF
TRBJ1-1	TRBV11-1	CASSLLASNTEAFF
TRBJ1-5	TRBV27	CASSLDREITNQPQHF
TRBJ1-4	TRBV11-2	CASSLGDRDFEKLFF
TRBJ1-6	TRBV27	CASSLGGALRGSPLHF
TRBJ1-1	TRBV9	CASSSRTGTSGTEAFF